The 31 T cell receptor beta chains below were found in one sample sequenced in a study of control samples from healthy donors and cancer patients. TCRdb's table, derived via immunoSEQ multiplex PCR, lists solely in-frame clones and lacks some. The top ten hold roughly 13% of the sample, which has some 250,000 clones, more than 65% seen once. Sequenced material: PBMCs. The receptors were gathered from a woman aged 60 to 75 with lung cancer.

This clone occurred a few times. The rearrangement joins TRBV6-5 to TRBJ1-1; D possibly corresponds to TRBD1 (6 bases). Germline V CDR1 and CDR2: MNHEY, SVGAGI. The CDR3 runs 11 residues. V shed 8 bases and J shed 4 bases, with 8 bases lying between them. This CDR3 reads CASRGATEAFF. The CDR3 DNA is TGTGCCAGCCGGGGGGCCACTGAAGCTTTCTTT.

The J gene is TRBJ2-7, the V gene TRBV3-1 (or the pseudogene TRBV3-2); tentatively, D is TRBD1 (6 bases). The CDR3 loop spans 12 amino acids. V lost 6 bases and J 1 base, leaving 7 bases between the germline ends. Germline CDR1 and CDR2: LGHDT and YNNKEL (reference sequence). CDR3 protein: CASRQGSYEQYF. In nucleotides, the CDR3 is TGTGCCAGCAGACAGGGTTCCTACGAGCAGTACTTC.

This chain links TRBV29-1 with TRBJ2-1; 7 positions match TRBD2. This CDR3 is built from 15 residues. V gave up 6 bases and J gave up 9 bases; unmatched junction bases: 17. Looked up from germline, CDR1 is SQVTM and CDR2 is ANQGSEA. The CDR3 is CSVGEGAASGGEQFF. CDR3 coding DNA: TGCAGCGTGGGGGAGGGAGCGGCCTCCGGAGGTGAGCAGTTCTTC.

The rearrangement uses TRBV27 and TRBJ1-3; 9 bases match TRBD1. Per germline, CDR1 MNHEY and CDR2 SMNVEV (reference sequence). The CDR3 spans 16 residues. The J segment lost 2 bases and the V segment lost 5 bases, leaving 7 bases of the junction unmatched. CDR3 DNA: TGTGCCAGCAGTGCTTATCGGACAGGGGCTGGAAACACCATATATTTT. Its protein product is CASSAYRTGAGNTIYF.

The V and J genes are TRBV19 and TRBJ1-2; TRBD1 aligns across 10 bases. CDR3 length equals 14 residues. Trimming at V came to 7 bases and at J to 1 base, leaving 3 bases not matched to a gene. Germline V gives CDR1 LNHDA, CDR2 SQIVND (reference sequence). The CDR3: CASTTGGDNYGYTF. CDR3 DNA sequence: TGTGCCAGTACGACAGGGGGCGATAACTATGGCTACACCTTC.

The V and J genes are TRBV24-1 and TRBJ2-1; TRBD1 matches 9 bases. With V trimmed by 4 bases and J by 7 bases, 10 bases remained unmatched. The CDR3 has 16 amino acids. The germline CDR1 and CDR2 sequences are KGHDR and SFDVKD. The CDR3 sequence: CATSDSGQGYGNEQFF. CDR3 nucleotides: TGTGCCACCAGTGACTCGGGACAGGGATATGGGAATGAGCAGTTCTTC.

Notes on this clone: Additional DNA sequences in this sample encode the identical CDR3. The chain employs TRBV5-4 and TRBJ1-2, with a possible D match to TRBD1 (5 bases). V shed 4 bases and J shed 1 base, with 8 bases lying between them. CDR3 length equals 13 residues. CDR1 and CDR2 from the germline V gene are SGHNT and YYREEE (reference sequence). The CDR3 DNA reads as TGTGCCAGCAGCCCCGACAGTAACTATGGCTACACCTTC. Translated, it gives CASSPDSNYGYTF.

The rearrangement joins TRBV3-1 (or the pseudogene TRBV3-2) to TRBJ1-2; maybe TRBD1 (6 bases). This CDR3 region has 14 residues. V lost 0 bases and J lost 5, with 10 bases in between. Germline loops: CDR1 LGHDT, CDR2 YNNKEL (reference sequence). The CDR3 protein is CASSQETGTYGYTF. CDR3 in DNA: TGTGCCAGCAGCCAAGAAACAGGGACTTATGGCTACACCTTC.

This clone was seen repeatedly, ten times or more. The chain employs TRBV6-5 and TRBJ2-7; D is possibly TRBD2 (6 bases). The CDR3 covers 15 residues. Trimming took off 2 bases at V and 1 base at J, with 12 bases between the two ends. The germline V gene encodes CDR1 MNHEY and CDR2 SVGAGI. CDR3 residues: CASSYPGLSSYEQYF. The CDR3 bases are TGTGCCAGCAGTTACCCGGGACTCTCGTCCTACGAGCAGTACTTC.

The chain couples TRBV29-1 to TRBJ1-2; D might be TRBD1 (6 bases). V was clipped by 4 bases and J by 6 bases, with 15 bases between them. The CDR3 runs to 13 residues. The germline CDR1 and CDR2 sequences are SQVTM and ANQGSEA. The CDR3 DNA reads TGCAGCGTTGCTATCGGGGGCCTGCATGGCTACACCTTC. Protein sequence: CSVAIGGLHGYTF.

The chain is built from TRBV2 and TRBJ2-1, with D perhaps TRBD1 (6 bases). Germline CDR1 and CDR2: SNHLY and FYNNEI. This CDR3 is built from 14 residues. V lost 8 bases and J 8 bases, leaving 19 bases between the germline ends. DNA for the CDR3: TGTGCCAGCGGGGAAACAGGGATAGTCGATGAGCAGTTCTTC. It specifies CASGETGIVDEQFF.

This chain connects TRBV7-9 to TRBJ2-2, with D possibly TRBD1 on 6 matching bases. Trimming left V 4 bases short and J 1 base short, with 16 bases between. The CDR3 totals 17 residues. Germline loops: CDR1 SEHNR, CDR2 FQNEAQ (reference sequence). The CDR3 protein is CASSSRLGTLNTGELFF. CDR3 coding DNA: TGTGCCAGCAGCTCCCGTCTGGGGACACTGAACACCGGGGAGCTGTTTTTT.

This clone was detected a few times. The J gene is TRBJ2-1, the V gene TRBV4-2, with TRBD2 identical over 10 bases. Germline CDR1 is LGHNA and CDR2 is YNFKEQ. V dropped 0 bases and J dropped 9; count of bases not matched to a gene: 11. This CDR3 spans 17 amino acids. This CDR3 is CASSQDLASGRGGEQFF. The CDR3 nucleotides are TGTGCCAGCAGCCAAGATTTAGCTAGCGGGAGAGGGGGTGAGCAGTTCTTC.

The rearrangement links TRBV27 to TRBJ1-5; perhaps TRBD1 as D (5 bases). Germline CDR1 reads MNHEY; CDR2 reads SMNVEV (reference sequence). Between the trimmed V and J ends, which lost 6 bases and 9 bases, there was a span of 12 bases. CDR3 length: 12 residues. The CDR3 region is CASSQGLGPQHF. The CDR3 DNA reads TGTGCCAGCAGCCAGGGATTGGGGCCCCAGCATTTT.

This clone occurred once. The V and J genes are TRBV11-2 and TRBJ2-7; TRBD1 aligns across 7 bases. The V gene's germline CDR1 is SGHAT and CDR2 FQNNGV. V was pared by 5 bases and J by 6 bases, with 7 bases of the junction left unmatched. The CDR3 has 13 amino acids. The CDR3 region is CASSGQVGVEQYF. As DNA, the CDR3 is TGTGCCAGCAGCGGACAGGTAGGGGTCGAGCAGTACTTC. The complete variable domain, with remaining parts taken from reference TRBV11-2 and TRBJ2-7, reads EAGVAQSPRYKIIEKRQSVAFWCNPISGHATLYWYQQILGQGPKLLIQFQNNGVVDDSQLPKDRFSAERLKGVDSTLKIQPAKLEDSAVYLCASSGQVGVEQYFGPGTRLTVT.

The chain carries TRBV4-1 and TRBJ1-2; no clear D. Per the germline V gene, CDR1 is MGHRA and CDR2 is YSYEKL. V was shortened by 0 bases and J by 4 bases, with 18 bases between the two germline ends. The CDR3 contains 17 residues. This CDR3 reads CASSQDEVIGRSYGYTF. DNA for the CDR3: TGCGCCAGCAGCCAAGATGAAGTCATCGGGAGAAGCTATGGCTACACCTTC.

This clone has only one observation. V is TRBV5-6 and J is TRBJ1-5; D is unclear. CDR3 length: 13 amino acids. CDR1 is SGHDT, CDR2 YYEEEE, per germline. Between the trimmed V and J ends, which lost 4 bases and 0 bases, there was a span of 5 bases. In nucleotides, the CDR3 is TGTGCCAGCAGCCCAGGTAGCAATCAGCCCCAGCATTTT. Translated, it gives CASSPGSNQPQHF. The complete variable domain, with remaining parts taken from reference TRBV5-6 and TRBJ1-5, reads DAGVTQSPTHLIKTRGQQVTLRCSPKSGHDTVSWYQQALGQGPQFIFQYYEEEERQRGNFPDRFSGHQFPNYSSELNVNALLLGDSALYLCASSPGSNQPQHFGDGTRLSIL.

This rearrangement joins TRBV24-1 to TRBJ2-2, with 7 bases identical to TRBD1. Germline V gives CDR1 KGHDR, CDR2 SFDVKD. V lost 5 bases and J lost 7; bases outside the gene matches: 6. The CDR3 loop spans 14 amino acids. The CDR3 spells CATSGTGQIGELFF. CDR3 bases: TGTGCCACCAGTGGTACGGGACAGATCGGGGAGCTGTTTTTT.

At least ten counts were recorded for this clone. The chain recombines TRBV11-1 with TRBJ1-2; 8 nucleotides align to TRBD1. CDR1 is SGHAT and CDR2 is FQDESV in the germline V gene (reference sequence). With 6 bases clipped from V and 8 bases from J, the junction kept 8 bases outside the gene matches. The CDR3 covers 13 residues. The chain's CDR3 is CASSHPGGEGYTF. CDR3 DNA sequence: TGTGCCAGCAGTCATCCAGGGGGCGAAGGCTACACCTTC.

The J gene is TRBJ2-2, the V gene TRBV2; 9 bases align to TRBD1. Losses at the gene ends were 9 bases for V and 4 bases for J; bases not matched to a gene: 12. The length of the CDR3 is 16 residues. CDR1 is SNHLY and CDR2 is FYNNEI in the germline V gene. This CDR3 is CARQGARGSTTGELFF. DNA of the CDR3: TGTGCCAGACAGGGGGCGCGGGGATCGACCACCGGGGAGCTGTTTTTT. Full variable domain (remainder filled in from reference TRBV2 and TRBJ2-2): EPEVTQTPSHQVTQMGQEVILRCVPISNHLYFYWYRQILGQKVEFLVSFYNNEISEKSEIFDDQFSVERPDGSNFTLKIRSTKLEDSAMYFCARQGARGSTTGELFFGEGSRLTVL.

The chain joins TRBV24-1 to TRBJ1-5, with 7 positions matching TRBD1. The CDR3 is made up of 14 amino acids. Germline loops: CDR1 KGHDR, CDR2 SFDVKD. With 4 bases clipped from V and 6 bases from J, the junction kept 5 bases outside the gene matches. The CDR3 spells CATSDPTGVQPQHF. CDR3 DNA sequence: TGTGCCACCAGTGACCCCACAGGGGTTCAGCCCCAGCATTTT.

This clone was seen only a few times. This chain links TRBV5-1 with TRBJ2-7; 7 nucleotides agree with TRBD1. The CDR3 sequence is 15 residues long. Per germline, CDR1 SGHRS and CDR2 YFSETQ. After removal of 5 bases from V and 3 bases from J, the junction contained 11 bases not matched to a gene. CDR3 amino acids: CASSQSPDRYYEQYF. The CDR3 nucleotides read TGCGCCAGCAGTCAAAGCCCGGACAGGTACTACGAGCAGTACTTC.

The chain uses TRBV7-9 and TRBJ2-5, with unresolved D. This CDR3 region has 12 residues. V lost 8 bases and J lost 0, with 7 bases in between. The germline V gene encodes CDR1 SEHNR and CDR2 FQNEAQ (reference sequence). The CDR3 bases are TGTGCCAGCGCAGCCCACCAAGAGACCCAGTACTTC. Translating gives CASAAHQETQYF.

CDR3 in amino acids: CASGLGQTSTDTQYF. The CDR3 DNA is TGTGCTAGTGGTTTGGGACAGACTAGCACAGATACGCAGTATTTT. V gene TRBV12-5 combines with J gene TRBJ2-3, with D possibly being TRBD1 (5 bases). From germline, CDR1 is LGHNT and CDR2 FRNRAP. Trimming took off 1 base at V and 0 bases at J, with 8 bases between the two ends. CDR3 length: 15 residues.

In this sample, this clone turned up a few times. V and J are TRBV9 and TRBJ1-1, with D hard to call. The V gene's germline CDR1 is SGDLS and CDR2 YYNGEE. The CDR3 is 13 residues long. V lost 1 base to trimming and J lost 2 bases, with 6 bases between them. The CDR3 coding sequence is TGTGCCAGCAGCGTAAATATAAACACTGAAGCTTTCTTT. Translated, it gives CASSVNINTEAFF.

This chain joins TRBV5-1 and TRBJ1-5, with a weak D call TRBD1 (5 bases). Germline CDR1 SGHRS, CDR2 YFSETQ. Trimming shortened V by 4 bases and J by 5 bases, and 16 bases separated the two germline ends. This CDR3 contains 15 residues. CDR3: CASSETGTGYQPQHF. The CDR3 region has the DNA TGCGCCAGCAGCGAGACGGGGACGGGTTATCAGCCCCAGCATTTT.

The chain is built from TRBV2 and TRBJ2-2; D remains unclear. V shed 3 bases and J shed 4 bases, with 12 bases lying between them. Looked up from germline, CDR1 is SNHLY and CDR2 is FYNNEI. The CDR3 totals 15 residues. CDR3 region: CASSEQATITGELFF. In DNA, the CDR3 is TGTGCCAGCAGTGAGCAGGCGACCATCACCGGGGAGCTGTTTTTT.

This sequence joins TRBV29-1 and TRBJ2-5; no reliable D call. Germline assignment: CDR1 SQVTM and CDR2 ANQGSEA. V lost 0 bases, J lost 4 bases, and 6 bases lay in between. This CDR3 is 12 amino acids long. CDR3 protein: CSVEDPGETQYF. CDR3 DNA sequence: TGCAGCGTTGAAGATCCGGGAGAGACCCAGTACTTC.

The chain uses TRBV6-5 and TRBJ1-2, with no clear D. The CDR3 has 14 residues. Germline values: CDR1 MNHEY, CDR2 SVGAGI. The ends were cut back, 6 bases at V and 3 bases at J, with 14 bases in the middle. The CDR3 reads CASRGEPFYYGYTF. DNA of the CDR3: TGTGCCAGCAGGGGCGAGCCATTTTACTATGGCTACACCTTC.

The chain employs TRBV20-1 and TRBJ1-3, with 8 bases lining up with TRBD1. V was pared by 5 bases and J by 3 bases, with 6 bases of the junction left unmatched. CDR1 and CDR2 (germline): DFQATT, SNEGSKA (reference sequence). The CDR3 runs 14 residues. DNA for the CDR3: TGCAGTGCTGGTGACAGGGGTGTTGGAAACACCATATATTTT. It yields the protein CSAGDRGVGNTIYF.

This clone has just a few counts. The gene calls are TRBV7-9 and TRBJ2-3, with 9 nucleotides matching TRBD1. The CDR3 runs 19 residues. CDR1 is SEHNR, CDR2 FQNEAQ, per germline (reference sequence). The ends lost 4 bases at V and 0 bases at J; junction bases unmatched: 14. The CDR3, as DNA: TGTGCCAGCAGCTCGGCAGTAGGGACAGGGACCTTTAGCACAGATACGCAGTATTTT. This encodes CASSSAVGTGTFSTDTQYF.